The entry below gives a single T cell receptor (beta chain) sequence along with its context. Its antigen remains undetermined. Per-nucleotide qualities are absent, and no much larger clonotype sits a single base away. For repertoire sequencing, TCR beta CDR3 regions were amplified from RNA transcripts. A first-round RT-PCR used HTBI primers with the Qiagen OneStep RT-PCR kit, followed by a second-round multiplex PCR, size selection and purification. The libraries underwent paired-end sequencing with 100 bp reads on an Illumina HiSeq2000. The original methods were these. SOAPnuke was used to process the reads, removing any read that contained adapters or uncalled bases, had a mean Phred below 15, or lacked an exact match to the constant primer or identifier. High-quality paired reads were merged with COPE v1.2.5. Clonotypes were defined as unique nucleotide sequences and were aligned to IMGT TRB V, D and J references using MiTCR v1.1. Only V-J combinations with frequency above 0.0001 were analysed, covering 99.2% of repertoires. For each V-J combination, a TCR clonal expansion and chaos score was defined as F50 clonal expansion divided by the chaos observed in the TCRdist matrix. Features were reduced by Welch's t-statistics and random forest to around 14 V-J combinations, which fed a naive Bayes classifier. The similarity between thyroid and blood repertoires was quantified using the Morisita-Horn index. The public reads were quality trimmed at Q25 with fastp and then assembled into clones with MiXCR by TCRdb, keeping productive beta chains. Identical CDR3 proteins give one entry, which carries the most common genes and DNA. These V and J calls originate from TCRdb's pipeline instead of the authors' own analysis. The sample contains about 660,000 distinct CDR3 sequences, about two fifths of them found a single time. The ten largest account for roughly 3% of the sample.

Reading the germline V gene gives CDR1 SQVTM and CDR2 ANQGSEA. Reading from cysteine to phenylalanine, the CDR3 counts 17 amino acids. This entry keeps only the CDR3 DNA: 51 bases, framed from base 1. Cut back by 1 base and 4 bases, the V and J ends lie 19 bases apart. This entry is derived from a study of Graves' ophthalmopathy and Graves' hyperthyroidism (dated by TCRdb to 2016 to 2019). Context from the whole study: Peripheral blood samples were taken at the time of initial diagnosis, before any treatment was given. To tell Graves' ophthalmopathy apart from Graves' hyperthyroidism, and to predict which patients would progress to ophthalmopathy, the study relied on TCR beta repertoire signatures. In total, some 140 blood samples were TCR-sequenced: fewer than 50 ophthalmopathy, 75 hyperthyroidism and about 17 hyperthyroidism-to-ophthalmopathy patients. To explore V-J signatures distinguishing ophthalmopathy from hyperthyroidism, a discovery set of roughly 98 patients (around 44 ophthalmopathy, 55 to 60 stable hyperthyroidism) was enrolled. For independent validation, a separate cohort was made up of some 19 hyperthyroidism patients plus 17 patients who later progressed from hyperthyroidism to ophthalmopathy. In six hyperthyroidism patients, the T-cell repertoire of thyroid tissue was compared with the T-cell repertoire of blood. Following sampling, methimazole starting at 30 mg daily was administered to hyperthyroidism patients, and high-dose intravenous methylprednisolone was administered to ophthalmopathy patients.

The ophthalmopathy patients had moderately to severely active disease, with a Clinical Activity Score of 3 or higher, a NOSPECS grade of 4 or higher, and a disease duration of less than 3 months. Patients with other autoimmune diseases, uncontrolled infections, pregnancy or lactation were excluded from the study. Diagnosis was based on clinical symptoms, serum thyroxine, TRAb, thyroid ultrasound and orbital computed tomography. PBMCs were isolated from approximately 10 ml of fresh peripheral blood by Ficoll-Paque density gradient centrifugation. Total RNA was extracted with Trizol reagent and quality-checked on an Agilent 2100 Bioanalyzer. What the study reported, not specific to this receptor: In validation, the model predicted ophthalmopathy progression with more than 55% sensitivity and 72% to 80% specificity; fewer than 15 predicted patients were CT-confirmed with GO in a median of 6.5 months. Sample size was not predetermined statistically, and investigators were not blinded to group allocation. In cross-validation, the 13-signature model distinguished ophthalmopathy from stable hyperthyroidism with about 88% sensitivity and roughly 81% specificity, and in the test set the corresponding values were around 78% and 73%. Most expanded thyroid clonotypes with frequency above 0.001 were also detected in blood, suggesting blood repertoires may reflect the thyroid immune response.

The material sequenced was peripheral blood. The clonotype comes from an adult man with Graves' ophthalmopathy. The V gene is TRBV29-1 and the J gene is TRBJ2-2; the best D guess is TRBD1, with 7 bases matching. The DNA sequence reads TGCAGCGTTGAAGGTGGGAGGACAGGAGTCAGCACCGGGGAGCTGTTTTTT. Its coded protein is CSVEGGRTGVSTGELFF.